A single sample is the source of the 30 T cell receptor beta chains below, sequenced in a study of T cells in tuberculosis. Sequencing used immunoSEQ multiplex PCR; TCRdb keeps in-frame clones, though not all of them. This table holds around 30,000 clones, 85% to 90% found once. Sequenced input: PBMCs. These TCRs come from a donor aged 10-29 years with latent tuberculosis or without tuberculosis infection.

V gene TRBV29-1 combines with J gene TRBJ2-5; 10 bases agree with TRBD2. The CDR3 contains 14 residues. Germline V gene lookup returns CDR1 SQVTM and CDR2 ANQGSEA. Trimming at V came to 6 bases and at J to 1 base, leaving 5 bases not matched to a gene. The CDR3 nucleotides read TGCAGCGTAGACATAGCGGGGGGCCAAGAGACCCAGTACTTC. Translation: CSVDIAGGQETQYF. The whole variable domain, remainder taken from reference TRBV29-1 and TRBJ2-5, is SAVISQKPSRDICQRGTSLTIQCQVDSQVTMMFWYRQQPGQSLTLIATANQGSEATYESGFVIDKFPISRPNLTFSTLTVSNMSPEDSSIYLCSVDIAGGQETQYFGPGTRLLVL.

The chain recombines TRBV2 with TRBJ2-6; D call uncertain. Germline CDR1 reads SNHLY; CDR2 reads FYNNEI. V lost 6 bases and J 0 bases, leaving 9 bases between the germline ends. The CDR3 runs 15 residues. CDR3 residues: CASSPTYSGANVLTF. CDR3 in DNA: TGTGCCAGCAGCCCCACATACTCTGGGGCCAACGTCCTGACTTTC.

This chain connects TRBV7-9 to TRBJ1-2; D is possibly TRBD1 (5 bases). The V end lost 4 bases, the J end lost 2 bases, and 17 bases lay between the germline ends. This CDR3 comprises 16 residues. Germline CDR1 and CDR2: SEHNR and FQNEAQ (reference sequence). For the CDR3, the DNA is TGTGCCAGCAGCTCTGAAGATGGGGGGATAAACTATGGCTACACCTTC. Protein product: CASSSEDGGINYGYTF. Full variable domain (missing parts from reference TRBV7-9 and TRBJ1-2): DTGVSQNPRHKITKRGQNVTFRCDPISEHNRLYWYRQTLGQGPEFLTYFQNEAQLEKSRLLSDRFSAERPKGSFSTLEIQRTEQGDSAMYLCASSSEDGGINYGYTFGSGTRLTVV.

V and J are TRBV4-1 and TRBJ1-1; D may be TRBD1 (5 bases). The ends were cut back, 0 bases at V and 10 bases at J, with 12 bases in the middle. This CDR3 has 13 amino acids. From germline, CDR1 is MGHRA and CDR2 YSYEKL. This CDR3 is CASSQERGVGAFF. Here the CDR3 DNA reads TGCGCCAGCAGCCAAGAACGGGGGGTAGGAGCTTTCTTT.

The rearrangement links TRBV6-1 to TRBJ2-3; weak D call: TRBD2 (6 bases). The CDR3 spans 16 residues. Germline CDR1 and CDR2: MNHNS and SASEGT. V lost 2 bases and J lost 2, with 14 bases in between. The CDR3 sequence is CASSELVGGLTDTQYF. CDR3 nucleotide sequence: TGTGCCAGCAGTGAATTGGTGGGGGGACTCACAGATACGCAGTATTTT.

The chain links TRBV29-1 to TRBJ2-5, with 7 bases identical to TRBD2. V trimming: 4 bases; J trimming: 2 bases; junction bases outside the gene matches: 4. CDR1 is SQVTM and CDR2 is ANQGSEA in the germline V gene. This CDR3 has 13 amino acids. CDR3: CSVGGGGQETQYF. The CDR3 DNA follows: TGCAGCGTTGGGGGCGGGGGACAAGAGACCCAGTACTTC.

The V gene is TRBV5-1, the J gene TRBJ2-7; 11 bases match TRBD1. The CDR3 runs 15 residues. Germline V gene data show CDR1 as SGHRS and CDR2 as YFSETQ. V dropped 0 bases and J dropped 7; count of bases not matched to a gene: 6. The CDR3 spells CASSLVGQGGGEQYF. The CDR3 nucleotides are TGCGCCAGCAGCTTGGTGGGACAGGGGGGTGGAGAGCAGTACTTC.

CDR3 region: CASSMQGGYGYTF. DNA of the CDR3: TGTGCCAGTAGTATGCAGGGGGGCTATGGCTACACCTTC. The rearrangement links TRBV19 to TRBJ1-2, with TRBD1 matching over 7 bases. Trimming removed 3 bases from V and 4 bases from J; junction bases left unmatched: 2. Germline CDR1 reads LNHDA; CDR2 reads SQIVND (reference sequence). This CDR3 spans 13 amino acids.

The rearrangement uses TRBV6-1 and TRBJ1-5; tentatively, D is TRBD1 (5 bases). Trimming stripped 8 bases from V and 1 base from J, with 15 bases between. This CDR3 is built from 15 residues. CDR1 and CDR2 (germline): MNHNS, SASEGT. DNA of the CDR3: TGTGCCAGCTCTTCCCAGGGTTTGAGCAATCAGCCCCAGCATTTT. Its translation: CASSSQGLSNQPQHF.

This sequence joins TRBV19 and TRBJ1-1, with no clear D. Trimming pared 5 bases from V and 3 bases from J, leaving 16 bases between. Looked up from germline, CDR1 is LNHDA and CDR2 is SQIVND (reference sequence). This CDR3 is built from 15 residues. CDR3 bases: TGTGCCAGTAGTTCGTCAGGTCAAGCCTACACTGAAGCTTTCTTT. Translation gives CASSSSGQAYTEAFF.

V gene TRBV21-1 combines with J gene TRBJ1-5. TRBV21-1 has pseudogene status. The CDR3 loop spans 14 amino acids. CDR3 residues: CASSLERGNQPQHF. CDR3 in DNA: TGTGCCAGCAGCCTAGAGAGGGGCAATCAGCCCCAGCATTTT.

This chain connects TRBV28 to TRBJ2-5; 12 nucleotides line up with TRBD2. The CDR3 has 16 residues. After removal of 4 bases from V and 2 bases from J, the junction contained 5 bases not matched to a gene. Germline V gives CDR1 MDHEN, CDR2 SYDVKM. The CDR3 spells CASSSSGGALQETQYF. As DNA, the CDR3 is TGTGCCAGCAGTTCTAGCGGGGGGGCCCTTCAAGAGACCCAGTACTTC.

V usage is TRBV27 and J usage is TRBJ1-5; D might be TRBD1 (6 bases). V lost 6 bases, J lost 8 bases, and 11 bases lay in between. Germline values: CDR1 MNHEY, CDR2 SMNVEV (reference sequence). The CDR3 sequence is 12 residues long. CDR3 DNA sequence: TGTGCCAGCAGACAGGGTTTTGAGCCCCAGCATTTT. Translation gives CASRQGFEPQHF.

The V and J genes are TRBV5-6 and TRBJ1-3; no definite D call. The CDR3 covers 14 residues. The V and J ends lost 0 bases and 4 bases respectively, with 8 bases between them. The germline V gene has CDR1 SGHDT and CDR2 YYEEEE. The DNA of the CDR3 is TGTGCCAGCAGCTTGGAAGCGTTCGGAAACACCATATATTTT. Its protein product is CASSLEAFGNTIYF. Full variable domain (rest looked up from reference TRBV5-6 and TRBJ1-3): DAGVTQSPTHLIKTRGQQVTLRCSPKSGHDTVSWYQQALGQGPQFIFQYYEEEERQRGNFPDRFSGHQFPNYSSELNVNALLLGDSALYLCASSLEAFGNTIYFGEGSWLTVV.

V and J are TRBV4-1 and TRBJ2-3; D possibly corresponds to TRBD1 (5 bases). V was pared by 6 bases and J by 2 bases, with 15 bases between. CDR1 and CDR2 from the germline V gene are MGHRA and YSYEKL. The CDR3 loop spans 15 amino acids. The CDR3 sequence: CASRSGSGNTDTQYF. For the CDR3, the DNA is TGCGCCAGCAGATCTGGGTCAGGGAACACAGATACGCAGTATTTT.

The chain employs TRBV7-9 and TRBJ2-3; TRBD2 agrees at 9 bases. Germline V gene lookup returns CDR1 SEHNR and CDR2 FQNEAQ (reference sequence). The CDR3 length is 15 residues. V trimming: 1 base; J trimming: 3 bases; junction bases outside the gene matches: 2. The CDR3 region is CASSLGAGGTDTQYF. The CDR3 DNA reads TGTGCCAGCAGCTTAGGAGCGGGGGGAACAGATACGCAGTATTTT.

This chain connects TRBV29-1 to TRBJ1-2; D may be TRBD1 (6 bases). The CDR3 consists of 13 residues. V was cut by 6 bases and J by 4 bases, with 15 bases left in between. Germline V lookup: CDR1 SQVTM, CDR2 ANQGSEA. The CDR3 protein is CSVGQRLVYGYTF. In DNA, the CDR3 is TGCAGCGTCGGACAGCGGCTGGTCTATGGCTACACCTTC.

This clone was counted only a few times. The chain has TRBV28 and TRBJ1-6; 12 bases fit TRBD1. Germline assignment: CDR1 MDHEN and CDR2 SYDVKM. The ends lost 4 bases at V and 7 bases at J; junction bases unmatched: 5. This CDR3 is built from 16 residues. This CDR3 is CASSSPGTGGNSPLHF. DNA for the CDR3: TGTGCCAGCAGTTCCCCAGGGACAGGGGGCAATTCACCCCTCCACTTT.

This chain uses TRBV29-1 with TRBJ1-2, with 8 bases aligning to TRBD1. Germline CDR1 is SQVTM and CDR2 is ANQGSEA. The CDR3 has 11 residues. After removal of 7 bases from V and 8 bases from J, the junction contained 6 bases not matched to a gene. CDR3 sequence (DNA): TGCAGCGCCGACAGGGGAGAAGGCTACACCTTC. Encoded protein: CSADRGEGYTF.

The chain carries TRBV5-1 and TRBJ1-1; D is unresolved. There are 11 residues in the CDR3. The germline V gene encodes CDR1 SGHRS and CDR2 YFSETQ. The germline V and J ends were trimmed by 4 bases and 1 base, with 2 bases remaining between them. Here the CDR3 DNA reads TGCGCCAGCAGCCAGAACACTGAAGCTTTCTTT. Translating gives CASSQNTEAFF.

This rearrangement joins TRBV23-1 to TRBJ1-1; D may be TRBD1 (6 bases). TRBV23-1 counts as an open reading frame of uncertain function. With 0 bases removed from V and 5 bases from J, the gap between germline ends came to 31 bases. The CDR3 is made up of 21 amino acids. Written as DNA, the CDR3 is TGCGCCAGCAGTCAATCGGACGAAGGTCCCGGGACACCCCAGAAGAGGACTGAAGCTTTCTTT. Protein product: CASSQSDEGPGTPQKRTEAFF.

The J gene is TRBJ1-5, the V gene TRBV6-5, with TRBD1 identical over 7 bases. Trimming removed 5 bases from V and 6 bases from J; junction bases left unmatched: 4. The CDR3 consists of 13 residues. CDR1 is MNHEY, CDR2 SVGAGI, per germline. The CDR3 coding sequence is TGTGCCAGCAGTCAACAGGGGAGTCAGCCCCAGCATTTT. As protein: CASSQQGSQPQHF.

The CDR3 protein is CASNRGDHGYTF. The CDR3 region has the DNA TGTGCCAGTAATCGGGGTGACCATGGCTACACCTTC. The rearrangement joins TRBV19 to TRBJ1-2; no firm D call. CDR1 and CDR2 (germline): LNHDA, SQIVND (reference sequence). The length of the CDR3 is 12 residues. V dropped 7 bases and J dropped 6 bases, with 12 bases sitting between them. Together with reference TRBV19 and TRBJ1-2, the CDR3 gives the full variable domain: DGGITQSPKYLFRKEGQNVTLSCEQNLNHDAMYWYRQDPGQGLRLIYYSQIVNDFQKGDIAEGYSVSREKKESFPLTVTSAQKNPTAFYLCASNRGDHGYTFGSGTRLTVV.

DNA for the CDR3: TGTGCCAGCAGCTTAAGTACCGGGACAGGCTTCCGCGAGCAGTTCTTC. Protein product: CASSLSTGTGFREQFF. This chain connects TRBV7-2 to TRBJ2-1, with 8 bases identical to TRBD1. The germline V gene has CDR1 SGHTA and CDR2 FQGNSA. This CDR3 has 16 amino acids. With V trimmed by 2 bases and J by 10 bases, 13 bases remained unmatched.

The chain uses TRBV25-1 and TRBJ1-4; D uncertain. Trimming removed 6 bases at V and 4 bases at J, with 6 bases between. The CDR3 extends over 12 amino acids. Germline lookup yields CDR1 MGHDK and CDR2 SYGVNS. The CDR3 is CASSRDNEKLFF. CDR3 nucleotides: TGTGCCAGCAGCCGGGATAATGAAAAACTGTTTTTT. Supplemented by reference TRBV25-1 and TRBJ1-4, the full variable domain reads EADIYQTPRYLVIGTGKKITLECSQTMGHDKMYWYQQDPGMELHLIHYSYGVNSTEKGDLSSESTVSRIRTEHFPLTLESARPSHTSQYLCASSRDNEKLFFGSGTQLSVL.

The chain has TRBV6-5 and TRBJ2-7; 8 bases are shared with TRBD1. CDR3 size: 13 residues. Germline CDR1 and CDR2: MNHEY and SVGAGI. V trimming: 4 bases; J trimming: 7 bases; junction bases outside the gene matches: 6. For the CDR3, the DNA is TGTGCCAGCAGTTTCGGACAGGGTAGAGAGCAGTACTTC. This translates into CASSFGQGREQYF.

V is TRBV11-2 and J is TRBJ2-1, with 8 bases matching TRBD1. The V gene's germline CDR1 is SGHAT and CDR2 FQNNGV. The CDR3 is 15 residues long. Losses at the gene ends were 5 bases for V and 12 bases for J; bases not matched to a gene: 15. The CDR3 here is CASSPGQVPSMGQFF. The CDR3 DNA reads as TGTGCCAGCAGCCCGGGACAGGTGCCGTCCATGGGGCAGTTCTTC.

This chain connects TRBV27 to TRBJ2-7; 8 nucleotides match TRBD1. Germline CDR1 MNHEY, CDR2 SMNVEV (reference sequence). The V and J ends lost 0 bases and 2 bases, in that order; junction bases with no gene match: 9. The CDR3 has 17 residues. This CDR3 reads CASSLSAPQGAPYEQYF. CDR3 coding DNA: TGTGCCAGCAGTTTATCGGCCCCCCAGGGGGCCCCCTACGAGCAGTACTTC.

The chain combines TRBV18 with TRBJ1-6; TRBD1 matches at 8 bases. The CDR3 has 14 residues. From germline, CDR1 is KGHSH and CDR2 LQKENI. V lost 8 bases, J lost 7 bases, and 7 bases stayed unmatched. The CDR3 loop reads CASHRTGSNSPLHF. The CDR3 nucleotides read TGTGCCAGCCATAGGACAGGGTCGAATTCACCCCTCCACTTT.

The V gene is TRBV9, the J gene TRBJ1-5, with D tentatively TRBD1 (5 bases). V lost 0 bases and J 4 bases, leaving 11 bases between the germline ends. Germline V gives CDR1 SGDLS, CDR2 YYNGEE. The CDR3 runs 15 residues. The CDR3 protein is CASSVGGGTNQPQHF. The CDR3 bases are TGTGCCAGCAGCGTAGGAGGAGGGACGAATCAGCCCCAGCATTTT.